This is a list of T cell receptor beta chains from one sample in a study of cytomegalovirus exposure and HLA in healthy donors. The repertoire was sequenced with immunoSEQ multiplex PCR; TCRdb's copy has only in-frame clones and lacks some. This sample has about 110,000 clones, with roughly 80% found just once. Input material: PBMCs. These receptors were taken from a young man in good health and CMV-seropositive. Each CDR3 is given with its conserved first and last residue. The order of the fields is CDR3 protein, CDR3 DNA, J gene, V gene, clone size, D gene. D genes are given only for firm matches. A clone size is listed for some rows: how often the clone was seen (once, few, many), or a class if it is expanded.

CDR3: CASSLGVVGGGYTF
DNA: TGCGCCAGCAGCTTGGGTGTTGTTGGAGGAGGCTACACCTTC
J: TRBJ1-2
V: TRBV5-1
size: .
D: .

CDR3: CASSNPSGEQFF
DNA: TGTGCCAGCAGCAACCCTAGCGGTGAGCAGTTCTTC
J: TRBJ2-1
V: TRBV5-5
size: few
D: TRBD2

CDR3: CASKSGGAWETQYF
DNA: TGCGCCAGCAAGAGCGGGGGGGCGTGGGAGACCCAGTACTTC
J: TRBJ2-5
V: TRBV5-1
size: .
D: TRBD2

CDR3: CASSYLSGGSYNEQFF
DNA: TGTGCCAGCAGTTACCTCAGCGGAGGCTCCTACAATGAGCAGTTCTTC
J: TRBJ2-1
V: TRBV28
size: .
D: .

CDR3: CASSPGQLQETQYF
DNA: TGTGCCAGCTCACCCGGACAGCTCCAAGAGACCCAGTACTTC
J: TRBJ2-5
V: TRBV18
size: .
D: .

CDR3: CASSLDARGWTEAFF
DNA: TGTGCCAGCAGCTTAGACGCCAGGGGATGGACTGAAGCTTTCTTT
J: TRBJ1-1
V: TRBV11-2
size: .
D: .

CDR3: CAWSDFWTSGGDTQYF
DNA: TGTGCCTGGAGTGATTTTTGGACTAGCGGGGGAGATACGCAGTATTTT
J: TRBJ2-3
V: TRBV30
size: .
D: TRBD2

CDR3: CATSRETGYNEKLFF
DNA: TGTGCCACCAGCAGAGAGACGGGGTATAATGAAAAACTGTTTTTT
J: TRBJ1-4
V: TRBV15
size: .
D: .

CDR3: CASSPTGYGTEAFF
DNA: TGTGCCAGCAGCCCGACAGGTTATGGCACTGAAGCTTTCTTT
J: TRBJ1-1
V: TRBV11-1
size: once
D: .

CDR3: CASSAPTAGYGYTF
DNA: TGTGCCAGCAGCGCCCCGACAGCGGGCTATGGCTACACCTTC
J: TRBJ1-2
V: TRBV9
size: .
D: .

CDR3: CASSYRHGGNGYTF
DNA: TGTGCCAGCAGTTACAGGCATGGGGGCAATGGCTACACCTTC
J: TRBJ1-2
V: TRBV6-5
size: .
D: .

CDR3: CASSELSGRLYNEQFF
DNA: TGTGCCAGCAGTGAACTTAGCGGGAGGTTGTACAATGAGCAGTTCTTC
J: TRBJ2-1
V: TRBV6-1
size: .
D: TRBD2

CDR3: CARETIPGEQFF
DNA: TGTGCCAGAGAGACTATCCCTGGGGAGCAGTTCTTC
J: TRBJ2-1
V: TRBV7-9
size: .
D: .

CDR3: CASSSGNGYTF
DNA: TGCGCCAGCAGCTCAGGGAATGGCTACACCTTC
J: TRBJ1-2
V: TRBV5-1
size: .
D: .